This TCR beta chain was captured by sequencing in a study of human T cells and chemical hapten exposure. Via MiXCR, TCRdb re-called the RACE reads, giving one row per CDR3 protein. The data show tens of thousands of distinct CDR3 sequences, with approximately 13% seen just once and under 7.5% held by the top ten. Documented time point: pre-sensitization, week 0. Treatment specified: therapeutic diphenylcyclopropenone sensitization with weekly scalp DPC. The V end was cut by 4 bases, the J end by 2 bases, with 10 bases between. The germline CDR1 and CDR2 sequences are SQVTM and ANQGSEA. The CDR3 is 13 amino acids.

This chain connects TRBV29-1 to TRBJ2-3; D may match TRBD1 or TRBD2 (5 bases each). This material consisted of whole blood, taken in connection with sensitization to the hapten diphenylcyclopropenone (DPC). The receptor's source is a woman under 40 with alopecia areata. Some clones in this sample may be carry-over from other donors' samples. The CDR3 nucleotides are TGCAGCGTTGCGGGACGGGTCACAGATACGCAGTATTTT. It specifies CSVAGRVTDTQYF.